This T cell receptor (beta chain) was found in a study of OX40 agonist ivuxolimab in advanced cancers. Looking at the study overall: The dose-escalation group included hepatocellular carcinoma, melanoma, renal cell carcinoma and head and neck cancer. Study-wide results and limits: The authors did not determine the antigen specificity of the expanded peripheral T cells.

Data came from immunoSEQ multiplex PCR; TCRdb stores just in-frame clones and leaves some out. The sample holds fewer than 85,000 clones, about 93% seen once. Turning to this clone: Its antigen is not known.

Per the germline V gene, CDR1 is GTSNPN and CDR2 is SVGIG (reference sequence). V was shortened by 0 bases and J by 5 bases, with 10 bases between the two germline ends. There are 13 residues in the CDR3. The sequence came from an adult with an advanced solid tumor such as melanoma, head and neck, liver or kidney cancer. The chain combines TRBV30 with TRBJ2-5, with D perhaps TRBD2 (6 bases). The sequenced sample was CD4+ or CD8+ T cells sorted from blood, obtained in a trial of the OX40 agonist ivuxolimab. CDR3 in amino acids: CAWSVGLAETQYF. Written as DNA, the CDR3 is TGTGCCTGGAGTGTTGGTCTAGCGGAGACCCAGTACTTC.